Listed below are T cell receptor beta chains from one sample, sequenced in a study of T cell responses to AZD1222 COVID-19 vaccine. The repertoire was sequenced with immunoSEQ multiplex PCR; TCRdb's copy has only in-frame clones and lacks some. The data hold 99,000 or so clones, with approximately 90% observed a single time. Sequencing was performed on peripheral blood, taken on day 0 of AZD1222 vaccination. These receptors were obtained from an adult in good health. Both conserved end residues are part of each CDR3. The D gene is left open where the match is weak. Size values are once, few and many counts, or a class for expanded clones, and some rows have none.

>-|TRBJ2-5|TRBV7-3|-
CASSLFSLGQETQYF
TGTGCCAGCAGCTTATTCAGCTTGGGGCAAGAGACCCAGTACTTC
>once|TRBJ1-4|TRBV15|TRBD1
CATRGQLNEKLFF
TGTGCCACCAGGGGACAGCTGAATGAAAAACTGTTTTTT
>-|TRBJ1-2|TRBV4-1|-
CASSQDHTVVWANYGYTF
TGCGCCAGCAGCCAAGATCATACAGTCGTTTGGGCTAACTATGGCTACACCTTC
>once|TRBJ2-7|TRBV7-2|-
CASSLFGGPYEQYF
TGTGCCAGCAGCTTATTCGGGGGGCCCTACGAGCAGTACTTC
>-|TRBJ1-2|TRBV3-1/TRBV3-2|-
CASSQEGGENYGYTF
TGTGCCAGCAGCCAAGAGGGGGGCGAAAACTATGGCTACACCTTC
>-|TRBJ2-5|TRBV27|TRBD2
CASSSLRTSAQETQYF
TGTGCCAGCAGTTCCCTTCGGACTAGCGCGCAAGAGACCCAGTACTTC
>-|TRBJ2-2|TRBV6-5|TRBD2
CASSYSGGRASGELFF
TGTGCCAGCAGTTATTCAGGCGGGAGGGCCTCAGGGGAGCTGTTTTTT
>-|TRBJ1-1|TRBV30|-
CAWSVSQRNTEAFF
TGTGCCTGGAGTGTGTCACAGCGAAACACTGAAGCTTTCTTT
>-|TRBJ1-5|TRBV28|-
CASSSGHSNQPQHF
TGTGCCAGCAGTTCGGGTCATAGCAATCAGCCCCAGCATTTT
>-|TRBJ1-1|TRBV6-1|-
CASSEAGGVTEAFF
TGTGCCAGCAGTGAAGCTGGAGGGGTGACTGAAGCTTTCTTT
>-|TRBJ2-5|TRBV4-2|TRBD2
CASSQDLTSGGTQYF
TGTGCCAGCAGCCAAGATCTGACTAGCGGGGGGACCCAGTACTTC
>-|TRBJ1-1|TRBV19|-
CASSFGGVVSYTEAFF
TGTGCCAGTAGTTTTGGCGGTGTCGTGAGCTACACTGAAGCTTTCTTT
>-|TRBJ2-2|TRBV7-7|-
CASSWEGAGELFF
TGTGCCAGCAGCTGGGAGGGGGCCGGGGAGCTGTTTTTT
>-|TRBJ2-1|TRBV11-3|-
CASSLAQGAYNEQFF
TGTGCCAGCAGCTTAGCGCAGGGCGCCTACAATGAGCAGTTCTTC
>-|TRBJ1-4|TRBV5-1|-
CASSSRDGEKLFF
TGCGCCAGCAGCTCCCGGGACGGTGAAAAACTGTTTTTT
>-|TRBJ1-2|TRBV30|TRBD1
CAWSAPITGEKSYGYTF
TGTGCCTGGAGTGCACCCATTACAGGGGAAAAGAGCTATGGCTACACCTTC
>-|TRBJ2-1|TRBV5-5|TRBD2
CASSPGGGNEQFF
TGTGCCAGCAGCCCTGGCGGGGGGAATGAGCAGTTCTTC
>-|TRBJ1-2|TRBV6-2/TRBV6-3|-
CASSYPFYGYTF
TGTGCCAGCAGTTACCCGTTCTATGGCTACACCTTC
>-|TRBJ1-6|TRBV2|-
CASSEGSPLHF
TGTGCCAGCAGTGAAGGTTCACCCCTCCACTTT
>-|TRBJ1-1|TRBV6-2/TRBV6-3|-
CASSKTGSEAFF
TGTGCCAGCAGCAAGACAGGAAGTGAAGCTTTCTTT
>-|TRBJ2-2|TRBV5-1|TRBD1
CASSFWTGEELFF
TGCGCCAGCAGCTTCTGGACAGGGGAGGAGCTGTTTTTT
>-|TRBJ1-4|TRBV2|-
CASSDGLLWATNEKLFF
TGTGCCAGCAGTGACGGACTTCTCTGGGCAACTAATGAAAAACTGTTTTTT
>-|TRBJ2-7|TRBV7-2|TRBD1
CASSRAFGQGSYEQYF
TGTGCCAGCAGCAGGGCTTTCGGACAGGGATCCTACGAGCAGTACTTC
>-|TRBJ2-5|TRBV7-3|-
CASSVGLGGQETQYF
TGTGCCAGCAGCGTCGGTTTGGGGGGTCAAGAGACCCAGTACTTC
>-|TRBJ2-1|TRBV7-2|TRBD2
CASSKGLATYNEQFF
TGTGCCAGCAGCAAAGGACTAGCCACTTACAATGAGCAGTTCTTC
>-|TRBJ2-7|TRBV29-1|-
CSVESARGSAYEQYF
TGCAGCGTTGAGTCGGCCCGCGGTTCCGCCTACGAGCAGTACTTC
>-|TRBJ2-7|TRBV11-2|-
CASSSTASPPYEQYF
TGTGCCAGCAGCTCCACTGCTAGCCCACCCTACGAGCAGTACTTC
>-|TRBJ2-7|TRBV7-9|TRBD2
CASSIGTSGRPYEQYF
TGTGCCAGCAGCATTGGGACTAGCGGGAGGCCCTACGAGCAGTACTTC
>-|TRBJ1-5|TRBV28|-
CASKPTGISNQPQHF
TGTGCCAGCAAACCAACAGGGATTAGCAATCAGCCCCAGCATTTT
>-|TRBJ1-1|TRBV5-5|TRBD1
CASSWGQGHGKNTEAFF
TGTGCCAGCAGCTGGGGACAGGGGCACGGGAAGAACACTGAAGCTTTCTTT
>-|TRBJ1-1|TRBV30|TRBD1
CAWSPGTGGYTEAFF
TGTGCCTGGAGTCCAGGGACAGGGGGGTACACTGAAGCTTTCTTT
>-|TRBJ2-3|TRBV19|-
CASSPTQTSTDTQYF
TGTGCCAGTAGTCCGACACAAACTAGCACAGATACGCAGTATTTT
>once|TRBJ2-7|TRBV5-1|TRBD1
CASRSLTGVYEQYF
TGCGCCAGTCGCTCTCTGACAGGGGTCTACGAGCAGTACTTC
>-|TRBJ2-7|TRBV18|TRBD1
CASSTVGTVPLEQYF
TGTGCCAGCTCAACCGTGGGGACAGTCCCTCTCGAGCAGTACTTC
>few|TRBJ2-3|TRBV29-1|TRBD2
CSVDTSGISTDTQYF
TGCAGCGTGGATACTAGCGGGATCAGCACAGATACGCAGTATTTT
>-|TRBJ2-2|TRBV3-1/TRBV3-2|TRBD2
CASSLLSQLAGATGELFF
TGTGCCAGCAGCCTCCTCAGTCAACTAGCGGGGGCCACCGGGGAGCTGTTTTTT
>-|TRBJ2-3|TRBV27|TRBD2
CASSFSGASTDTQYF
TGTGCCAGCAGTTTTAGCGGGGCTAGCACAGATACGCAGTATTTT
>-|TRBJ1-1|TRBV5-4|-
CASSLRGGTEAFF
TGTGCCAGCAGCTTGCGGGGGGGCACTGAAGCTTTCTTT
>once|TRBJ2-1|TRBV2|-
CASSPAGAGHNEQFF
TGTGCCAGCAGTCCCGCGGGGGCCGGCCACAATGAGCAGTTCTTC
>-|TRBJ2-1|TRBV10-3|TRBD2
CAISESGTSGHNEQFF
TGTGCCATCAGTGAGTCCGGGACTAGCGGCCACAATGAGCAGTTCTTC
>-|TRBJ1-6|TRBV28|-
CASVRGNSPLHF
TGTGCCAGCGTCCGGGGCAATTCACCCCTCCACTTT
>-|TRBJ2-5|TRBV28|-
CASRSPVVQETQYF
TGTGCCAGCAGATCCCCGGTGGTCCAAGAGACCCAGTACTTC
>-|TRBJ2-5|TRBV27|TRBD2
CASSLNRGGVAQYF
TGTGCCAGCAGTTTAAATCGGGGAGGGGTTGCCCAGTACTTC